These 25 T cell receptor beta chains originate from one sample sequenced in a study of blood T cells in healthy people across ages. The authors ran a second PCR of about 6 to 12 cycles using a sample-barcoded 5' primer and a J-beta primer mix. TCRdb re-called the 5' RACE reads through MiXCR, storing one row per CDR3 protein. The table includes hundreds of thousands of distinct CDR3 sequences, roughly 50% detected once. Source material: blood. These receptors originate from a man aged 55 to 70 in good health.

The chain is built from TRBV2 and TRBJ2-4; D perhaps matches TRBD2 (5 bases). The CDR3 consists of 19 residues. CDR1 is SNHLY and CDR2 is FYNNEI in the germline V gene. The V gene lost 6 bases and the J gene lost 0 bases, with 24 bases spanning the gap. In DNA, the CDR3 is TGTGCCAGCAGCCCCGAGGGCCAGCGCCCAAATCTAGCCAAAAACATTCAGTACTTC. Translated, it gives CASSPEGQRPNLAKNIQYF. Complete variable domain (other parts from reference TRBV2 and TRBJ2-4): EPEVTQTPSHQVTQMGQEVILRCVPISNHLYFYWYRQILGQKVEFLVSFYNNEISEKSEIFDDQFSVERPDGSNFTLKIRSTKLEDSAMYFCASSPEGQRPNLAKNIQYFGAGTRLSVL.

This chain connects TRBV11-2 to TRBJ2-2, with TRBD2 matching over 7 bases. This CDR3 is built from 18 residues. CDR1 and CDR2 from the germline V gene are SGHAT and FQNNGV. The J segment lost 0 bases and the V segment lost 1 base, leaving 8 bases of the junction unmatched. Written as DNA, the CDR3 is TGTGCCAGCAGCTTAGTCTTAGGCCTAGCGGCGAACACCGGGGAGCTGTTTTTT. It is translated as CASSLVLGLAANTGELFF.

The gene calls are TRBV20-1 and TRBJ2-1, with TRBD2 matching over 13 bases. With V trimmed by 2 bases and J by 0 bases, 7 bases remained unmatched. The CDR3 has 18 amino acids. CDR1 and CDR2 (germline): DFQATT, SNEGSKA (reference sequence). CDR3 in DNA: TGCAGTGCTAGAAGGACTAGCGGGGGCCTCAGCTCCTACAATGAGCAGTTCTTC. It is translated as CSARRTSGGLSSYNEQFF.

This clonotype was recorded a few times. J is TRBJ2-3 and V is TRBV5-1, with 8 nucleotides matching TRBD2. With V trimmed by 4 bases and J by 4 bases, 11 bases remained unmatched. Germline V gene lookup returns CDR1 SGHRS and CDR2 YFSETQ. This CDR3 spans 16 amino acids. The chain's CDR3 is CASSLTGTRGADTQYF. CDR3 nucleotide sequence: TGCGCCAGCAGCCTGACCGGGACTAGGGGAGCAGATACGCAGTATTTT.

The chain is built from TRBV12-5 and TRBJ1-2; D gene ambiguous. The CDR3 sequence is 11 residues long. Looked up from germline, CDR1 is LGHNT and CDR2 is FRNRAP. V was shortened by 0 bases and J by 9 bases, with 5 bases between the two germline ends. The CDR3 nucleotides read TGTGCTAGTGGTTTGGTACTGAGCTACACCTTC. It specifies CASGLVLSYTF.

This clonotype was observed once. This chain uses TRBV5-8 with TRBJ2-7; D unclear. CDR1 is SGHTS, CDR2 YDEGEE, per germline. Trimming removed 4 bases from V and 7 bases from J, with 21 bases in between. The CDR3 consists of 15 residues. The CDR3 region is CASSRTGASYNEQYF. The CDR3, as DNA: TGTGCCAGCAGCCGTACCGGCGCGTCCTACAATGAGCAGTACTTC.

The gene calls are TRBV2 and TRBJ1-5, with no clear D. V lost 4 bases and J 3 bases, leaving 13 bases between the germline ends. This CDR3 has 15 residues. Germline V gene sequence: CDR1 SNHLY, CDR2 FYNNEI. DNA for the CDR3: TGTGCCAGCAGTGGGGAGCTCCTGCTCAATCAGCCCCAGCATTTT. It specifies CASSGELLLNQPQHF.

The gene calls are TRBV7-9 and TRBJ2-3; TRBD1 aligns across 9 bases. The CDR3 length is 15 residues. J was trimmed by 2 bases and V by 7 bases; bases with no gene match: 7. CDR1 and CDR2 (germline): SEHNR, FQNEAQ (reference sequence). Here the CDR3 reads CASTWGTGPTDTQYF. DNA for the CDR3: TGTGCCAGCACATGGGGGACAGGGCCCACAGATACGCAGTATTTT.

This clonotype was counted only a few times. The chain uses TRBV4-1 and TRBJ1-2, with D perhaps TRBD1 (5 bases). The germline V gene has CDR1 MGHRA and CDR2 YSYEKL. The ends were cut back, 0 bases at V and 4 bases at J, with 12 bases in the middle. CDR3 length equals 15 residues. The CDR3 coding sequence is TGCGCCAGCAGCCAAGATCCTCGGGGGTTCTATGGCTACACCTTC. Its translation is CASSQDPRGFYGYTF.

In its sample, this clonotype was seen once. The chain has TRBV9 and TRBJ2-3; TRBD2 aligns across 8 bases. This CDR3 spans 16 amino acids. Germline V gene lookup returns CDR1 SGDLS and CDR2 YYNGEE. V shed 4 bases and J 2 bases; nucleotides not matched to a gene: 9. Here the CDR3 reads CASSLWGGGTTDTQYF. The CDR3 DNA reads TGTGCCAGCAGCCTCTGGGGCGGGGGGACCACAGATACGCAGTATTTT.

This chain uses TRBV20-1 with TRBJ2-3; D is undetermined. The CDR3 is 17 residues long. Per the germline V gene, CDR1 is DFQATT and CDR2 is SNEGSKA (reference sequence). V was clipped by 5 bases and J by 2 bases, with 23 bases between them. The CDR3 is CSAVPTPRGPNTDTQYF. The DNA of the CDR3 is TGCAGTGCTGTTCCCACCCCTCGAGGACCCAACACAGATACGCAGTATTTT.

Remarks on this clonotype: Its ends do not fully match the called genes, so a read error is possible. The CDR3 region has the DNA TGCGCCAGCACCTTGGTACAGGGCCGAGGAGAGACCCAGTACTTC. Amino acids: CASTLVQGRGETQYF. The V gene is TRBV5-1, the J gene TRBJ2-5; D is possibly TRBD1 (6 bases). The CDR3 extends over 15 amino acids. The germline gives CDR1 SGHRS, CDR2 YFSETQ.

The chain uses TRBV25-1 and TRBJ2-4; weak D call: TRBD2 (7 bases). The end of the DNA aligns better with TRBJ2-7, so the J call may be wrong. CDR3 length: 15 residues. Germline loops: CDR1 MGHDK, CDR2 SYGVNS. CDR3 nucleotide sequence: TGTGCCAGTGAAGGAGGGGGGGCCGTGTCTTACGAGCAGTACTTC. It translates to CASEGGGAVSYEQYF.

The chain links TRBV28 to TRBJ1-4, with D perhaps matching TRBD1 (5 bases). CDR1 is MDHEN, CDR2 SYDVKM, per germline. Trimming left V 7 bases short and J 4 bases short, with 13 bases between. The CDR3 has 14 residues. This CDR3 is CASTLGRVNEKLFF. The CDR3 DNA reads TGTGCCAGCACCCTGGGCAGGGTTAATGAAAAACTGTTTTTT.

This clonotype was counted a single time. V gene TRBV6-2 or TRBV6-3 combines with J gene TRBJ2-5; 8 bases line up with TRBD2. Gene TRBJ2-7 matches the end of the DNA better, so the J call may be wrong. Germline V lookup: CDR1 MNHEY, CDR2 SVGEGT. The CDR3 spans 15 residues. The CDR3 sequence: CASSSPAGGLYEQYF. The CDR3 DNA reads TGTGCCAGCAGCTCCCCGGCGGGGGGCCTCTACGAGCAGTACTTC.

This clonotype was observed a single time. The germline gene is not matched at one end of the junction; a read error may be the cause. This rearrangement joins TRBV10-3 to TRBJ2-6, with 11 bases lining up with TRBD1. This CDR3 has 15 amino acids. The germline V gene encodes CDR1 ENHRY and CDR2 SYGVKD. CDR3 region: CATGTGGEGADVLTF. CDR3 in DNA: TGTGCCACCGGGACAGGGGGGGAAGGGGCCGACGTCCTGACTTTC.

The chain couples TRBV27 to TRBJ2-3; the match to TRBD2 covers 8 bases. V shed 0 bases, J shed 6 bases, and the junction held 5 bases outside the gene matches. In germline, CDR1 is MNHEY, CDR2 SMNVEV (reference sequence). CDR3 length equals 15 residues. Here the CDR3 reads CASSLSGLGVDTQYF. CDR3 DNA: TGTGCCAGCAGTTTATCGGGACTAGGTGTGGATACGCAGTATTTT.

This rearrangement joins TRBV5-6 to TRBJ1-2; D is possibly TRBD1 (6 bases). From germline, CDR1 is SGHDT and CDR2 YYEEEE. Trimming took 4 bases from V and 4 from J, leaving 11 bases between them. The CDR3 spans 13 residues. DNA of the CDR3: TGTGCCAGCAGCCGACAGGACATCTATGGCTACACCTTC. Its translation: CASSRQDIYGYTF. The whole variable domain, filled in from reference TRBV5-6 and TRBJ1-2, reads DAGVTQSPTHLIKTRGQQVTLRCSPKSGHDTVSWYQQALGQGPQFIFQYYEEEERQRGNFPDRFSGHQFPNYSSELNVNALLLGDSALYLCASSRQDIYGYTFGSGTRLTVV.

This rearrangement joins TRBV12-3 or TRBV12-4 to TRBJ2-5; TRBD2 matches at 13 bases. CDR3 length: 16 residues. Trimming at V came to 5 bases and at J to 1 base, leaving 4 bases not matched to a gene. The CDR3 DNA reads TGTGCCAGCAGTCTCACTAGCGGGGGGGCCCAAGAGACCCAGTACTTC. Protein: CASSLTSGGAQETQYF.

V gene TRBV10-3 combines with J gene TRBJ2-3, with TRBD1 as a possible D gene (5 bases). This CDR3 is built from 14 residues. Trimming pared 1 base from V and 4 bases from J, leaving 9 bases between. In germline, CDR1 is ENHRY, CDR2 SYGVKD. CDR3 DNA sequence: TGTGCCATCAGTGAGTTCCAGGGCGCAGATACGCAGTATTTT. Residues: CAISEFQGADTQYF.

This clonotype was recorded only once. CDR3: CASSLSSGAIYNEQFF. DNA for the CDR3: TGCGCCAGCAGCTTATCTAGCGGGGCCATATACAATGAGCAGTTCTTC. The J gene is TRBJ2-1, the V gene TRBV5-1; 9 bases are a match to TRBD2. V lost 2 bases and J lost 4; bases outside the gene matches: 7. There are 16 residues in the CDR3. Germline values: CDR1 SGHRS, CDR2 YFSETQ.

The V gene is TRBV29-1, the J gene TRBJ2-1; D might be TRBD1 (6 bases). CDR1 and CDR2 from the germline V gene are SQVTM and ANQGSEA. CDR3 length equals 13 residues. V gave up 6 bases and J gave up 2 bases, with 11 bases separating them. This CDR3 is CSVIRGTYNEQFF. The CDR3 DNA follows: TGCAGCGTCATCAGGGGAACCTACAATGAGCAGTTCTTC.

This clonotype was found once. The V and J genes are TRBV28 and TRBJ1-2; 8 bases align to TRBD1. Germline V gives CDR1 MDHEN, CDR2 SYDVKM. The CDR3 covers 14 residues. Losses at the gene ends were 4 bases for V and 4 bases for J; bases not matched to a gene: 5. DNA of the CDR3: TGTGCCAGCAGTTCCTCGGACAGGGTCTATGGCTACACCTTC. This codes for CASSSSDRVYGYTF.

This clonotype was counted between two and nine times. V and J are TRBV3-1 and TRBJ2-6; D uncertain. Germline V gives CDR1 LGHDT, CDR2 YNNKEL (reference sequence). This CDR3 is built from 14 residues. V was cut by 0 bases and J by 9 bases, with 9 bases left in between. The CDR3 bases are TGTGCCAGCAGCCAAGATTTATTGGACAACGTCCTGACTTTC. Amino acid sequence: CASSQDLLDNVLTF.

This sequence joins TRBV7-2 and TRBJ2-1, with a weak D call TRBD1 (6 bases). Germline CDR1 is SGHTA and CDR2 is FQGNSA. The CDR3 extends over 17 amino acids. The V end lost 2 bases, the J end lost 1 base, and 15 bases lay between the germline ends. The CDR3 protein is CASSLRVGQGSYNEQFF. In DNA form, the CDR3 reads TGTGCCAGCAGCTTAAGGGTCGGGCAGGGGTCCTACAATGAGCAGTTCTTC.